Below, one T cell receptor beta chain is given with its context. Its antigen is unknown. Trimming removed 2 bases from V and 4 bases from J, with 24 bases in between. CDR1 and CDR2 from the germline V gene are MNHEY and SMNVEV (reference sequence). The CDR3 has 18 amino acids. This sample was included in a study of shared clonotypes between healthy human individuals. Study-wide points: Some clonotypes were shared by all four sorted-subset donors, while others were not shared. The non-shared ones had lower generation probabilities than the shared ones. Generally, naive subsets came out with larger estimated richness than memory subsets.

The study ran the assay at deep level. The protocol was immunoSEQ multiplex PCR, while the TCRdb copy is restricted to in-frame clones and leaves out a portion. The table has 2 million to 2.5 million clones, 93% seen once. V gene TRBV27 combines with J gene TRBJ2-7; maybe TRBD1 (5 bases). The TCR sequence derives from a man younger than 35 in good health. Some clones in this sample may be carry-over from other donors' samples. Sequenced material: naive CD4+ T cells from PBMCs. Indicated subset: CD45RA+ positively selected. The CDR3 nucleotides read TGTGCCAGCAGTTTAAGGTTTGGTACAGGTCGGAATGTGTACGAGCAGTACTTC. Encoded protein: CASSLRFGTGRNVYEQYF.